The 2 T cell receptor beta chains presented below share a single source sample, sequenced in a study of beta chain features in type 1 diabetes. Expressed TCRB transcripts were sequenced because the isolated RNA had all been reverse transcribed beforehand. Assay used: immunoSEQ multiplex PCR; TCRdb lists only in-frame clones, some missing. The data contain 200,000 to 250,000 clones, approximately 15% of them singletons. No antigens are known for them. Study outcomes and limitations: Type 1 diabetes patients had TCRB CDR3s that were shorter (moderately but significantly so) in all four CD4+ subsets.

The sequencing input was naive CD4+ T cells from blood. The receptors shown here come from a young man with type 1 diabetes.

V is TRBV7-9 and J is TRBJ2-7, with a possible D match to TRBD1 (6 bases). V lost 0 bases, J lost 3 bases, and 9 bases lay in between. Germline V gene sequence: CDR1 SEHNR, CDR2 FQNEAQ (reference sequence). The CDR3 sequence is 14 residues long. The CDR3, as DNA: TGTGCCAGCAGCTTAGCGGGACAAAGCTACGAGCAGTACTTC. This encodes CASSLAGQSYEQYF.

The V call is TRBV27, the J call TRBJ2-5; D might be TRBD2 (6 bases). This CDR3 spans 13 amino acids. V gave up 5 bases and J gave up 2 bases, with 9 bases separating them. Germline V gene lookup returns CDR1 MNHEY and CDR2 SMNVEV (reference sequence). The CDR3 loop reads CASSLGLQETQYF. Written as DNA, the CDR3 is TGTGCCAGCAGTCTGGGACTGCAAGAGACCCAGTACTTC.